The source of this T cell receptor beta chain is a study of cytomegalovirus exposure and HLA in healthy donors. Across the study: A subsequent analysis stated that the 120 validation repertoires were run on the same platform as the approximately 700 first-cohort repertoires. Findings and limits, study-wide: First-cohort TCR clusters were later found to tend to co-occur in the approximately 120 validation repertoires. Rare TCR sequences predominated, though certain public TCRs were found in many donors.

The method was immunoSEQ multiplex PCR; TCRdb's version includes in-frame clones alone and lacks a portion of them. The table shows tens of thousands of clones, with just under 85% occurring only once. Germline V gene sequence: CDR1 LNHDA, CDR2 SQIVND (reference sequence). Trimming cost V 7 bases and J 10 bases, with 22 bases left between them. The CDR3 loop spans 15 amino acids. A note on this clone: What it binds is not known.

The sample taken for sequencing was PBMCs. This clonotype was obtained from a man between 25 and 39 years old in good health and CMV-seronegative. The chain employs TRBV19 and TRBJ1-4; unclear D gene. The CDR3 spells CASTSNPLGIVKLFF. The CDR3 nucleotides read TGTGCCAGTACCTCCAACCCACTAGGGATAGTAAAACTGTTTTTT.